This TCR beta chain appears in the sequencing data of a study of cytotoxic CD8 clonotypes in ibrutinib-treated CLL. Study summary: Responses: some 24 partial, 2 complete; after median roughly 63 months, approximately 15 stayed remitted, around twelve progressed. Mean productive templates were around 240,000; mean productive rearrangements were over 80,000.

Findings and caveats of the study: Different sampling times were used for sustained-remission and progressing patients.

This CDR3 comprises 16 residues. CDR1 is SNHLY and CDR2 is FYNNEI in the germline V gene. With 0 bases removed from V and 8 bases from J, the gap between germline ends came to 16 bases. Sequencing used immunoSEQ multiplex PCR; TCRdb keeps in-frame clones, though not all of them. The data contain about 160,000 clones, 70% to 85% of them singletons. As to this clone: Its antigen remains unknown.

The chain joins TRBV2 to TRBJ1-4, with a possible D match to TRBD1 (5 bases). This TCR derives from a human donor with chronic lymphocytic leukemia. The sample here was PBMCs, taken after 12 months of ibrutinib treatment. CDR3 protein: CASSEAEGSRGEKLFF. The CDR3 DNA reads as TGTGCCAGCAGTGAAGCCGAAGGTTCCCGGGGGGAAAAACTGTTTTTT.